A selection of T cell receptor beta chains follows, all from one sample in a study of shared clonotypes between healthy human individuals. The assay was immunoSEQ multiplex PCR, and TCRdb's table has in-frame clones only and misses some. The sample includes about 560,000 clones, around 81% of them seen just once. The specimen sequenced was PBMCs. The receptors originated from a woman in her thirties or forties in good health. Some clones in this sample may be carry-over from other donors' samples. Each CDR3 is given with its conserved first and last residue. Fields, in order: J gene, D gene, V gene, clone size, CDR3 DNA, CDR3 protein. The D gene is left open where the match is weak. A row's size may be missing; if present it is once, few, many or a size class.

j_call: TRBJ1-5; d_call: TRBD1; v_call: TRBV5-1; clone_size: -; cdr3_nt: TGCGCCAGCAGCCCCAGGGGGGGATATCAGCCCCAGCATTTT; cdr3_aa: CASSPRGGYQPQHF
j_call: TRBJ1-5; d_call: -; v_call: TRBV6-1; clone_size: few; cdr3_nt: TGTGCCAGCCGGTCTATGGCAGGTCAGCCCCAGCATTTT; cdr3_aa: CASRSMAGQPQHF
j_call: TRBJ2-7; d_call: TRBD2; v_call: TRBV10-3; clone_size: -; cdr3_nt: TGTGCCATCAGTGAGAGCGGGAGGGCCTACGAGCAGTACTTC; cdr3_aa: CAISESGRAYEQYF
j_call: TRBJ2-7; d_call: -; v_call: TRBV6-1; clone_size: -; cdr3_nt: TGTGCCAGCAGTGAGGGAGAGGCCTACGAGCAGTACTTC; cdr3_aa: CASSEGEAYEQYF
j_call: TRBJ2-2; d_call: TRBD2; v_call: TRBV5-1; clone_size: -; cdr3_nt: TGCGCCAGCAGACCCTTATCTAGCGGTCACACCGGGGAGCTGTTTTTT; cdr3_aa: CASRPLSSGHTGELFF
j_call: TRBJ2-7; d_call: TRBD2; v_call: TRBV11-1; clone_size: -; cdr3_nt: TGTGCCAGCAGCTTATCTGGGAGGGAGTACGAGCAGTACTTC; cdr3_aa: CASSLSGREYEQYF
j_call: TRBJ1-4; d_call: TRBD1; v_call: TRBV27; clone_size: -; cdr3_nt: TGTGCCAGCAGCCCCACGCCCCGGGACAGGGGGCTGAAACTGTTTTTT; cdr3_aa: CASSPTPRDRGLKLFF
j_call: TRBJ1-2; d_call: -; v_call: TRBV18; clone_size: -; cdr3_nt: TGTGCCAGCTCACCCTCTACAGGACCGGTAGATGGCTACACCTTC; cdr3_aa: CASSPSTGPVDGYTF
j_call: TRBJ2-3; d_call: TRBD2; v_call: TRBV30; clone_size: -; cdr3_nt: TGTGCCTGGAGTTCCCTAGCGGGGAGCACAGATACGCAGTATTTT; cdr3_aa: CAWSSLAGSTDTQYF
j_call: TRBJ1-1; d_call: TRBD1; v_call: TRBV10-3; clone_size: once; cdr3_nt: TGTGCCATCTTCAGCGGGACAGGGAACACTGAAGCTTTCTTT; cdr3_aa: CAIFSGTGNTEAFF
j_call: TRBJ2-7; d_call: -; v_call: TRBV7-2; clone_size: -; cdr3_nt: TGTGCCAGCAGCCGGGGACGGGACTACGAGCAGTACTTC; cdr3_aa: CASSRGRDYEQYF
j_call: TRBJ2-5; d_call: -; v_call: TRBV9; clone_size: -; cdr3_nt: TGTGCCAGCAGCTCCAGTGGGGGTCAAGAGACCCAGTACTTC; cdr3_aa: CASSSSGGQETQYF
j_call: TRBJ2-3; d_call: -; v_call: TRBV9; clone_size: -; cdr3_nt: TGTGCCAGCAGTGAGACGAGGGGGGGCACAGATACGCAGTATTTT; cdr3_aa: CASSETRGGTDTQYF
j_call: TRBJ2-5; d_call: -; v_call: TRBV6-6; clone_size: -; cdr3_nt: TGTGCCAGCGGGCAAGCCGAAGAGACCCAGTACTTC; cdr3_aa: CASGQAEETQYF
j_call: TRBJ2-1; d_call: TRBD1; v_call: TRBV5-1; clone_size: -; cdr3_nt: TGCGCCAGCAGAACGACAGGGAACTCCTACAATGAGCAGTTCTTC; cdr3_aa: CASRTTGNSYNEQFF
j_call: TRBJ2-7; d_call: TRBD2; v_call: TRBV19; clone_size: many; cdr3_nt: TGTGCCAGTAGTATCGCTAGCGGGGGACTATACGAGCAGTACTTC; cdr3_aa: CASSIASGGLYEQYF
j_call: TRBJ1-1; d_call: -; v_call: TRBV30; clone_size: few; cdr3_nt: TGTGCCTGCATATCTCGGCCAGGCTTGGGCACTGAAGCTTTCTTT; cdr3_aa: CACISRPGLGTEAFF
j_call: TRBJ2-7; d_call: TRBD1; v_call: TRBV28; clone_size: -; cdr3_nt: TGTGCCAGCAGTTCCCCCGGGGACAGACCCTACGAGCAGTACTTC; cdr3_aa: CASSSPGDRPYEQYF
j_call: TRBJ2-3; d_call: TRBD2; v_call: TRBV5-1; clone_size: -; cdr3_nt: TGCGCCAGCAGCTTGGCTAGCGGGAGGGAAAGCGCTTTT; cdr3_aa: CASSLASGRESAF
j_call: TRBJ2-7; d_call: -; v_call: TRBV7-3; clone_size: -; cdr3_nt: TGTGCCAGCAGCTTAAATGGGGGTAATCCCTACGAGCAGTACTTC; cdr3_aa: CASSLNGGNPYEQYF
j_call: TRBJ2-5; d_call: TRBD2; v_call: TRBV7-9; clone_size: -; cdr3_nt: TGTGCCAGCAGCTTCGGGACTAGCGGAGAGACCCAGTACTTC; cdr3_aa: CASSFGTSGETQYF
j_call: TRBJ2-2; d_call: TRBD1; v_call: TRBV11-2; clone_size: -; cdr3_nt: TGTGCCAGCAGCTTGATTTTCCCGACAGGGGGGCCCACCGGGGAGCTGTTTTTT; cdr3_aa: CASSLIFPTGGPTGELFF
j_call: TRBJ2-7; d_call: TRBD2; v_call: TRBV4-2; clone_size: -; cdr3_nt: TGTGCCAGCAGCCCCCGTGGGGGGGTCGAGCAGTACTTC; cdr3_aa: CASSPRGGVEQYF
j_call: TRBJ2-7; d_call: TRBD1; v_call: TRBV19; clone_size: -; cdr3_nt: TGTGCCAGTACCGGACAGGGGTTGGGCGAGCAGTACTTC; cdr3_aa: CASTGQGLGEQYF
j_call: TRBJ2-7; d_call: -; v_call: TRBV30; clone_size: once; cdr3_nt: TGTGCCTGGAGTCGAACCTACGAGCAGTACTTC; cdr3_aa: CAWSRTYEQYF
j_call: TRBJ2-7; d_call: TRBD2; v_call: TRBV11-2; clone_size: -; cdr3_nt: TGTGCCAGCAGCTTTGTGGGAGGGACCCACGAGCAGTACTTC; cdr3_aa: CASSFVGGTHEQYF
j_call: TRBJ2-7; d_call: -; v_call: TRBV14; clone_size: -; cdr3_nt: TGTGCCAGCAGCCAACTGGGGTTAAGGGTCGTTGCCGAGCAGTACTTC; cdr3_aa: CASSQLGLRVVAEQYF
j_call: TRBJ2-1; d_call: -; v_call: TRBV28; clone_size: -; cdr3_nt: TGTGCCAGCTCATCGGCACTGACCCCTCGGCCTTACAATGAGCAGTTCTTC; cdr3_aa: CASSSALTPRPYNEQFF
j_call: TRBJ2-1; d_call: -; v_call: TRBV9; clone_size: -; cdr3_nt: TGTGCCAGCAGCGTAGGGGTGGGACTGGGTGAGCAGTTCTTC; cdr3_aa: CASSVGVGLGEQFF
j_call: TRBJ1-1; d_call: TRBD1; v_call: TRBV7-8; clone_size: -; cdr3_nt: TGTGCCAGCAGCTTGTACAGGGGGACGAACACTGAAGCTTTCTTT; cdr3_aa: CASSLYRGTNTEAFF
j_call: TRBJ2-3; d_call: -; v_call: TRBV2; clone_size: -; cdr3_nt: TGTGCCAGCACCGCCGGGGGTGGGAAAGATACGCAGTATTTT; cdr3_aa: CASTAGGGKDTQYF
j_call: TRBJ2-7; d_call: TRBD1; v_call: TRBV6-5; clone_size: -; cdr3_nt: TGTGCCACCGGGACAGATTTATCCTACGAGCAGTACTTC; cdr3_aa: CATGTDLSYEQYF
j_call: TRBJ2-2; d_call: -; v_call: TRBV4-2; clone_size: -; cdr3_nt: TGTGCCAGCAGCCAAGATTCCGGTCCCGGGGAGCTGTTTTTT; cdr3_aa: CASSQDSGPGELFF
j_call: TRBJ1-1; d_call: TRBD1; v_call: TRBV19; clone_size: -; cdr3_nt: TGTGCCAGTAGTCCTCACAGGGGGAGAACTGAAGCTTTCTTT; cdr3_aa: CASSPHRGRTEAFF
j_call: TRBJ2-5; d_call: TRBD2; v_call: TRBV10-2; clone_size: -; cdr3_nt: TGCGCCAGCAGTGAGGGCTGGCGGGAGGTTGAGACCCAGTACTTC; cdr3_aa: CASSEGWREVETQYF
j_call: TRBJ2-7; d_call: TRBD2; v_call: TRBV4-1; clone_size: -; cdr3_nt: TGCGCCAGCAGCCAAGAGGGTGATAGCGGGAGTTACGAGCAGTACTTC; cdr3_aa: CASSQEGDSGSYEQYF
j_call: TRBJ1-4; d_call: -; v_call: TRBV5-6; clone_size: -; cdr3_nt: TGTGCCAGCAGCTTACTCGGAAATAATGAAAAACTGTTTTTT; cdr3_aa: CASSLLGNNEKLFF
j_call: TRBJ2-7; d_call: TRBD1; v_call: TRBV6-6; clone_size: -; cdr3_nt: TGTGCCAGCTGCTACACCGGGACAGGGGGCTATTGCGAGCAGTACTTC; cdr3_aa: CASCYTGTGGYCEQYF
j_call: TRBJ2-1; d_call: TRBD2; v_call: TRBV10-3; clone_size: -; cdr3_nt: TGTGCCATCAGCTTGACTAGCGCGAGCTCCTACAATGAGCAGTTCTTC; cdr3_aa: CAISLTSASSYNEQFF
j_call: TRBJ1-2; d_call: -; v_call: TRBV4-3; clone_size: -; cdr3_nt: TGCGCCAGCAGCCAAGGTGGCAATAGCCATGGCTACACCTTC; cdr3_aa: CASSQGGNSHGYTF
j_call: TRBJ2-6; d_call: -; v_call: TRBV18; clone_size: -; cdr3_nt: TGTGCCAGCTCACCTACCTCCGGGGCAGCGGACTCTGGGGCCAACGTCCTGACTTTC; cdr3_aa: CASSPTSGAADSGANVLTF
j_call: TRBJ2-1; d_call: TRBD2; v_call: TRBV19; clone_size: few; cdr3_nt: TGTGCCAGTAGTATTGGAGCGGCGGGAGGGCTGTTCTTC; cdr3_aa: CASSIGAAGGLFF
j_call: TRBJ2-1; d_call: TRBD2; v_call: TRBV29-1; clone_size: -; cdr3_nt: TGCAGCGTTGTCGTAACGGGAGGCTACAATGAGCAGTTCTTC; cdr3_aa: CSVVVTGGYNEQFF
j_call: TRBJ1-5; d_call: -; v_call: TRBV5-8; clone_size: -; cdr3_nt: TGTGCCAGCAGCTTAGAGGGACATGACAATCAGCCCCAGCATTTT; cdr3_aa: CASSLEGHDNQPQHF
j_call: TRBJ1-2; d_call: -; v_call: TRBV7-2; clone_size: -; cdr3_nt: TGTGCCAGCAGCCCACCTACGAGCTATGGCTACACCTTC; cdr3_aa: CASSPPTSYGYTF
j_call: TRBJ2-1; d_call: TRBD2; v_call: TRBV7-3; clone_size: -; cdr3_nt: TGTGCCAGCAGCCCAAATGGGCGCGGGACTAGTGCAGGTGAGCAGTTCTTC; cdr3_aa: CASSPNGRGTSAGEQFF
j_call: TRBJ1-1; d_call: -; v_call: TRBV27; clone_size: -; cdr3_nt: TGTGCCAGCAGAAAGAACACTGAAGCTTTCTTT; cdr3_aa: CASRKNTEAFF
j_call: TRBJ2-3; d_call: -; v_call: TRBV2; clone_size: -; cdr3_nt: TGTGCCAGCACCAACCTTAACATGGGGCCAGATACGCAGTATTTT; cdr3_aa: CASTNLNMGPDTQYF
j_call: TRBJ2-3; d_call: TRBD1; v_call: TRBV11-3; clone_size: -; cdr3_nt: TGTGCCAGCAGCGCAGGGACAGGGGGTAGCACAGATACGCAGTATTTT; cdr3_aa: CASSAGTGGSTDTQYF
j_call: TRBJ1-1; d_call: -; v_call: TRBV5-1; clone_size: once; cdr3_nt: TGCGCCAGCAGCTTGGGCGTTAACACTGAAGCTTTCTTT; cdr3_aa: CASSLGVNTEAFF
j_call: TRBJ2-5; d_call: TRBD2; v_call: TRBV6-5; clone_size: -; cdr3_nt: TGTGCCACTACGGGGCTAGCGGGCGCCCAAGAGACCCAGTACTTC; cdr3_aa: CATTGLAGAQETQYF
j_call: TRBJ2-7; d_call: TRBD2; v_call: TRBV27; clone_size: -; cdr3_nt: TGTGCCAGCAGTTTTCTCCCCCTTGCGGGAGCGCCCAACGAGCAGTACTTC; cdr3_aa: CASSFLPLAGAPNEQYF
j_call: TRBJ1-2; d_call: -; v_call: TRBV2; clone_size: -; cdr3_nt: TGTGCCAGCAGTCAGGGGCCCAATTCCTTCTATGGCTACACCTTC; cdr3_aa: CASSQGPNSFYGYTF
j_call: TRBJ1-5; d_call: -; v_call: TRBV28; clone_size: -; cdr3_nt: TGTGCCAGCAGTAGGCGGCTGCGGCCCCAGCATTTT; cdr3_aa: CASSRRLRPQHF